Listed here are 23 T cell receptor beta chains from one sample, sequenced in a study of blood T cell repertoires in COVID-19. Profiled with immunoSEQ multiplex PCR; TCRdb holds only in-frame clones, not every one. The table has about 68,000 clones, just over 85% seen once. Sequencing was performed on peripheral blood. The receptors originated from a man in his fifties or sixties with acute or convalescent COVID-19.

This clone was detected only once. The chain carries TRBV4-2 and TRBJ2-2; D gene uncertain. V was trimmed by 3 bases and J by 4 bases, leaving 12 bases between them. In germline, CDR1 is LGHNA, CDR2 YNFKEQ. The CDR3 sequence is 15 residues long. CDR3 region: CASSHPEPGTGELFF. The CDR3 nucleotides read TGTGCCAGCAGCCACCCGGAGCCGGGCACCGGGGAGCTGTTTTTT.

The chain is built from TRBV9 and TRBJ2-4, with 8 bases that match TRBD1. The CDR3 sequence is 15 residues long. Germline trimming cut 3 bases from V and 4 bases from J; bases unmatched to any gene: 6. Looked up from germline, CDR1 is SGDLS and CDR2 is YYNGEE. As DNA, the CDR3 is TGTGCCAGCAGCGCTACCGGGACAGGAAAAAACATTCAGTACTTC. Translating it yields CASSATGTGKNIQYF. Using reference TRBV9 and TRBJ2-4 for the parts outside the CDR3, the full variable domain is DSGVTQTPKHLITATGQRVTLRCSPRSGDLSVYWYQQSLDQGLQFLIQYYNGEERAKGNILERFSAQQFPDLHSELNLSSLELGDSALYFCASSATGTGKNIQYFGAGTRLSVL.

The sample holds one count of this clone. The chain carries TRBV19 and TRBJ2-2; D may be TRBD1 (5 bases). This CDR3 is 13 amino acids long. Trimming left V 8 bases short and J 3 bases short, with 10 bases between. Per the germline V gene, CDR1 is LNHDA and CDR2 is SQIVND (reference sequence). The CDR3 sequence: CASHTGYTGELFF. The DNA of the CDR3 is TGTGCCAGTCATACAGGCTACACCGGGGAGCTGTTTTTT.

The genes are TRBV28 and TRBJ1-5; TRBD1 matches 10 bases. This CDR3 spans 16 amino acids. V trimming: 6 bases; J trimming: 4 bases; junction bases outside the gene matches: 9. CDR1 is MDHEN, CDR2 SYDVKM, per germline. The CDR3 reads CASSMTGGAGNQPQHF. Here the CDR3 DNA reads TGTGCCAGCAGCATGACAGGGGGCGCGGGGAATCAGCCCCAGCATTTT.

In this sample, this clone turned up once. The CDR3 spells CASSWIGGAPNEQFF. Written as DNA, the CDR3 is TGTGCCAGCAGCTGGATAGGGGGGGCGCCCAATGAGCAGTTCTTC. V gene TRBV7-9 combines with J gene TRBJ2-1; possibly TRBD2 for D (7 bases). Trimming left V 4 bases short and J 6 bases short, with 16 bases between. Looked up from germline, CDR1 is SEHNR and CDR2 is FQNEAQ (reference sequence). The CDR3 runs 15 residues.

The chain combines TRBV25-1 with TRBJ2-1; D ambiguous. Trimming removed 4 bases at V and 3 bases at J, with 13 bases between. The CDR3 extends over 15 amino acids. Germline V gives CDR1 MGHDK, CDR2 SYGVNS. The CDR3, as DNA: TGTGCCAGCAGTGGGTGGGCCGACGGCTACAATGAGCAGTTCTTC. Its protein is CASSGWADGYNEQFF.

The CDR3 region has the DNA TGTGCCAGCAGCTCAAGGGGCGACATGAACACTGAAGCTTTCTTT. It yields the protein CASSSRGDMNTEAFF. The genes are TRBV7-9 and TRBJ1-1; D may be TRBD1 (5 bases). Trimming removed 4 bases from V and 0 bases from J, with 12 bases in between. The CDR3 covers 15 residues. In germline, CDR1 is SEHNR, CDR2 FQNEAQ (reference sequence).

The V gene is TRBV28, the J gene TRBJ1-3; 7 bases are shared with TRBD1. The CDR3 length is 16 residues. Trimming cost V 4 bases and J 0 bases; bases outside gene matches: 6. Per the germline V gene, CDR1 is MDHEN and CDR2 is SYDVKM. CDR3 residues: CASSSTGAISGNTIYF. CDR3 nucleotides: TGTGCCAGCAGTTCCACAGGGGCTATCTCTGGAAACACCATATATTTT.

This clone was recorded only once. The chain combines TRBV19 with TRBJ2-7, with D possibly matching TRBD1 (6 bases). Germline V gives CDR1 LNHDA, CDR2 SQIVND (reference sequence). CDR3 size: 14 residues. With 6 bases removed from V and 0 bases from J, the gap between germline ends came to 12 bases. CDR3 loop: CASSNRDNSYEQYF. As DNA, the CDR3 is TGTGCCAGTAGCAACCGGGACAACTCCTACGAGCAGTACTTC. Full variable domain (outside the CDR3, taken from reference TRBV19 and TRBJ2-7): DGGITQSPKYLFRKEGQNVTLSCEQNLNHDAMYWYRQDPGQGLRLIYYSQIVNDFQKGDIAEGYSVSREKKESFPLTVTSAQKNPTAFYLCASSNRDNSYEQYFGPGTRLTVT.

The CDR3 reads CASSLGQGAYEQYF. The CDR3 DNA follows: TGTGCCAGCAGCTTAGGACAGGGGGCCTACGAGCAGTACTTC. The chain combines TRBV6-5 with TRBJ2-7, with TRBD1 matching 10 bases. Unmatched junction bases numbered 4, after V lost 6 bases and J lost 2 bases. Germline CDR1 MNHEY, CDR2 SVGAGI. The CDR3 covers 14 residues.

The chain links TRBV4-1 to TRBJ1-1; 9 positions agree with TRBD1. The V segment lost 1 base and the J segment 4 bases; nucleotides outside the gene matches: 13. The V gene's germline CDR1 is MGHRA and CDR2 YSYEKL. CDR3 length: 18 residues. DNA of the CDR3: TGCGCCAGCAGCCAAGTCGAGGGGGACAGGGCATTTGGCACTGAAGCTTTCTTT. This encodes CASSQVEGDRAFGTEAFF.

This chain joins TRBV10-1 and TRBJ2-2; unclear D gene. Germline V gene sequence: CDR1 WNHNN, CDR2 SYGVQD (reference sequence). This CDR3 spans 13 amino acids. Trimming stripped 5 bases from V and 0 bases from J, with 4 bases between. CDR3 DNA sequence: TGCGCCAGCAGTCTCGCGAACACCGGGGAGCTGTTTTTT. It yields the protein CASSLANTGELFF.

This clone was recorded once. Here the CDR3 DNA reads TGTGCCAGCAGTGAACCCCCCAGGGGCTCTAATCAGCCCCAGCATTTT. Encoded protein: CASSEPPRGSNQPQHF. This chain uses TRBV6-1 with TRBJ1-5; weak D call: TRBD1 (6 bases). The CDR3 contains 16 residues. Germline CDR1 and CDR2: MNHNS and SASEGT. Trimming stripped 2 bases from V and 4 bases from J, with 15 bases between.

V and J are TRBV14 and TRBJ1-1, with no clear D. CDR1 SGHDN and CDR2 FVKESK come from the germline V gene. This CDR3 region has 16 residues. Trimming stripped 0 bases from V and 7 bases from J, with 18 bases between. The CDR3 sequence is CASSQDYVRPGLEAFF. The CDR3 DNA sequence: TGTGCCAGCAGCCAAGATTACGTACGCCCTGGGCTTGAAGCTTTCTTT.

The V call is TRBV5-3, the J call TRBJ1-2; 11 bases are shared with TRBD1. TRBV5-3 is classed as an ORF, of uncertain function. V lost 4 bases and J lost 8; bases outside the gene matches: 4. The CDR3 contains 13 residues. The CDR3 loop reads CARSKDRGRGYTF. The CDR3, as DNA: TGTGCCAGAAGCAAGGACAGGGGGCGAGGCTACACCTTC.

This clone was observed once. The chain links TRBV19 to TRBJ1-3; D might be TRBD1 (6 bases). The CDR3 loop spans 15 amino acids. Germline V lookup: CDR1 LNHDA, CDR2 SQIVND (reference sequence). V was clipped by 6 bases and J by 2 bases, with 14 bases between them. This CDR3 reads CASSPIAGAGNTIYF. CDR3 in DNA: TGTGCCAGTAGCCCGATCGCAGGGGCTGGAAACACCATATATTTT.

The CDR3 nucleotides read TGTGCCAGCAGGACAGGCTCCAACCCGTCTGGAAACACCATATATTTT. Amino acid sequence: CASRTGSNPSGNTIYF. The chain combines TRBV21-1 with TRBJ1-3; the listed D gene, TRBD1, was not tested against the DNA. TRBV21-1 has pseudogene status. This CDR3 has 16 amino acids.

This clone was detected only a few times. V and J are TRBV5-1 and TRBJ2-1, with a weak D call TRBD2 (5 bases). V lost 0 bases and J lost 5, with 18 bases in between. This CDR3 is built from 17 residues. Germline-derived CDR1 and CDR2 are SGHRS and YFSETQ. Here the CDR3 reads CASSLVERPRPHNEQFF. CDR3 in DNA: TGCGCCAGCAGCTTGGTGGAGCGGCCGAGACCACACAATGAGCAGTTCTTC.

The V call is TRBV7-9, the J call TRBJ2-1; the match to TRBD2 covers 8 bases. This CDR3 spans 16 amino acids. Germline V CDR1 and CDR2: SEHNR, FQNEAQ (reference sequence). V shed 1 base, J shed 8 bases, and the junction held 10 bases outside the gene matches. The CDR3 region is CASSLGAGAGADEQFF. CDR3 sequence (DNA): TGTGCCAGCAGCTTAGGAGCTGGAGCGGGAGCGGATGAGCAGTTCTTC. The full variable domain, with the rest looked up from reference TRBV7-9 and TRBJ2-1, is DTGVSQNPRHKITKRGQNVTFRCDPISEHNRLYWYRQTLGQGPEFLTYFQNEAQLEKSRLLSDRFSAERPKGSFSTLEIQRTEQGDSAMYLCASSLGAGAGADEQFFGPGTRLTVL.

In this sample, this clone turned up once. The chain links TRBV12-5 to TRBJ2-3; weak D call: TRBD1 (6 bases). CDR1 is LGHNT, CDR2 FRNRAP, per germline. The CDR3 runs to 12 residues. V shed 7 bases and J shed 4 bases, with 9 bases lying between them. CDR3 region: CASAGAADTQYF. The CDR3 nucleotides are TGTGCTAGTGCAGGGGCTGCAGATACGCAGTATTTT.

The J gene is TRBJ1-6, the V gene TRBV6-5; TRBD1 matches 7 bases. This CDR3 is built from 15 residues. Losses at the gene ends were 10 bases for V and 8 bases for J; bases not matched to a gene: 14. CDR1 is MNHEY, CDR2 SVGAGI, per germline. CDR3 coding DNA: TGTGCCACCATATGGACAGGAGGAGGATATTCACCCCTCCACTTT. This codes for CATIWTGGGYSPLHF.

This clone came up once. The CDR3 is CASSQTNIGSTDTQYF. The CDR3 nucleotides are TGTGCCAGCTCACAAACTAATATTGGGAGCACAGATACGCAGTATTTT. The chain is built from TRBV18 and TRBJ2-3; no clear D gene. The CDR3 has 16 amino acids. V dropped 4 bases and J dropped 0 bases, with 14 bases sitting between them. Germline V gives CDR1 KGHSH, CDR2 LQKENI.

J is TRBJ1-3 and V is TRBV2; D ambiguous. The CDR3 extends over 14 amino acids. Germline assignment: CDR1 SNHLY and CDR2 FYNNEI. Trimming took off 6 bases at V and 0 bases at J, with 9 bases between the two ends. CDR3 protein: CASSLFASGNTIYF. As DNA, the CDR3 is TGTGCCAGCAGCCTATTTGCCTCTGGAAACACCATATATTTT.